This T cell receptor beta chain was captured in a study of response to subunit inactivated influenza vaccine. Study-wide results and limits: New T cells are recruited in small numbers by each seasonal influenza vaccination, according to the authors' suggestion.

As concerns this clonotype: Its antigen is as yet unknown.

With V trimmed by 3 bases and J by 0 bases, 10 bases remained unmatched. The germline gives CDR1 SGHTA, CDR2 FQGTGA. The CDR3 covers 17 residues. TCRdb itself ran the RT-PCR reads through MiXCR, one entry per CDR3 protein. The sample lists 650,000 to 800,000 distinct CDR3 sequences, approximately 15% occurring once. The gene calls are TRBV7-3 and TRBJ2-5, with 7 nucleotides matching TRBD2. This sample comprised PBMCs from blood, obtained 14 days before vaccination. This TCR derives from a man between 50 and 59 years old who received an inactivated influenza vaccine. CDR3 bases: TGTGCCAGCAGCTTGGCGGCTAGCGGCTCGTACCAAGAGACCCAGTACTTC. This codes for CASSLAASGSYQETQYF. The entire variable domain, with the rest obtained from reference TRBV7-3 and TRBJ2-5, is as follows: GAGVSQTPSNKVTEKGKYVELRCDPISGHTALYWYRQSLGQGPEFLIYFQGTGAADDSGLPNDRFFAVRPEGSVSTLKIQRTERGDSAVYLCASSLAASGSYQETQYFGPGTRLLVL.